This TCR beta chain was identified in a study of human T cells and chemical hapten exposure. Study context: Enrolled patients were predominantly female and had alopecia areata, totalis or universalis.

This clonotype was counted a few times. Its antigen is not known. Study-level results: There was alopecia in the donors, so their immune response may differ from that of healthy people.

The germline gives CDR1 SGHTA, CDR2 FQGNSA. Trimming removed 5 bases at V and 3 bases at J, with 14 bases between. The CDR3 spans 15 residues. Noted time point: patch test 3, about 24 weeks after DPC sensitization. Treatment here: therapeutic diphenylcyclopropenone sensitization with weekly scalp DPC. Researchers extracted total RNA from unfractionated whole blood. Via MiXCR, TCRdb re-called the RACE reads, giving one row per CDR3 protein. The sample yields roughly 39,000 distinct CDR3 sequences, about 12% seen once. The rearrangement joins TRBV7-2 to TRBJ2-1, with D perhaps TRBD2 (7 bases). The sequence derives from a woman aged 40-49 years with alopecia areata. Some clones in this sample may be carry-over from other donors' samples. Here the sequenced sample was whole blood, taken in connection with sensitization to the hapten diphenylcyclopropenone (DPC). CDR3 bases: TGTGCCAGCAGCGCGGACAGCGGGGTCTACAATGAGCAGTTCTTC. Protein: CASSADSGVYNEQFF.